The 24 T cell receptor beta chains reported below all come from one sample, sequenced in a study of tumor and adjacent non-tumor tissue in lung cancer. This sample's RNA came from whole unsorted tissue. The normal lung tissue was taken more than 3 cm from the tumor edge. The library came from three nested PCR rounds adapted from ARM-PCR protocols. MiXCR, run by TCRdb on the multiplex PCR reads, gives a single entry per CDR3 protein. The table lists around 76,000 distinct CDR3 sequences, approximately 82% of them singletons. The source material was distant non-tumor lung tissue. The source is a man between 65 and 85 years old with non-small cell lung cancer.

On this clonotype itself: The junction does not match germline at one end; this may be a read error. The V gene is TRBV12-3 or TRBV12-4, the J gene TRBJ2-1, with 8 bases lining up with TRBD2. The CDR3 length is 18 residues. The CDR3 sequence is CASSRSFSGVGGHNEQLF. The CDR3 DNA sequence: TGTGCCAGCAGTCGTTCGTTTAGCGGGGTCGGTGGGCACAATGAGCAGCTCTTC.

About this clonotype itself: A read error may account for a junction end that differs from germline. The V call is TRBV11-2, the J call TRBJ1-2, with TRBD1 identical over 7 bases. Germline CDR1 is SGHAT and CDR2 is FQNNGV. This CDR3 has 14 amino acids. The CDR3 region has the DNA TGTCCCAGCAGAGTTCAGGGGGGGGATTATGGCTACACCTTC. Amino acids: CPSRVQGGDYGYTF.

On this clonotype: The junction and the germline gene differ at one end; a read error may be behind it. The chain uses TRBV11-3 and TRBJ2-1; 13 bases match TRBD2. CDR3 length: 15 amino acids. Germline CDR1 SGHNT, CDR2 YENEEA. CDR3 region: CASNPGLAGVGEQFF. The CDR3 coding sequence is TGCGCCAGCAACCCAGGACTAGCGGGAGTGGGTGAGCAGTTCTTC.

With regard to this clonotype: This may come from a read error, since a much larger clone is one base off. V and J are TRBV12-3 or TRBV12-4 and TRBJ2-7, with 10 positions matching TRBD1. The CDR3 extends over 14 amino acids. This chain's CDR3 is CVSSRTGGSYEQYF. The DNA of the CDR3 is TGTGTCAGCAGCCGGACAGGGGGCTCCTACGAGCAGTACTTC.

This clonotype was counted only a few times. At one boundary the junction diverges from the germline segment, which might be a read error. This chain joins TRBV28 and TRBJ1-1; no firm D call. CDR3 size: 14 residues. Germline V CDR1 and CDR2: MDHEN, SYDVKM. CDR3 DNA sequence: TGTGCCAGCAGTCCCGGAAGTTGGAACACTGAAGCTCTCTTT. Translation gives CASSPGSWNTEALF.

This clonotype showed up many times. The chain has TRBV9 and TRBJ2-2, with 8 bases aligning to TRBD1. V lost 4 bases, J lost 6 bases, and 8 bases stayed unmatched. The CDR3 has 15 residues. Germline CDR1 SGDLS, CDR2 YYNGEE. The CDR3 loop is CASSPSQGAAGELFF. CDR3 DNA: TGTGCCAGCAGCCCCAGCCAGGGGGCGGCCGGGGAGCTGTTTTTT.

The chain combines TRBV11-3 with TRBJ2-3; D is unresolved. This CDR3 is 15 amino acids long. Per the germline V gene, CDR1 is SGHNT and CDR2 is YENEEA. In DNA form, the CDR3 reads TGTACCATCACCCGTCGTGAAGTAAGCACAGATACGCAGTATTTT. This encodes CTITRREVSTDTQYF.

A remark on this clonotype: Mismatch with germline at one junction end may stem from a read error. The chain combines TRBV7-8 with TRBJ2-7, with TRBD2 identical over 10 bases. The germline CDR1 and CDR2 sequences are SGHVS and FQNEAQ. The length of the CDR3 is 16 residues. The CDR3 nucleotides are TGTGCCAGCAGCTTAGCAAGCGGGAGGGCCTTCTACGAGCAGCACTTC. Encoded protein: CASSLASGRAFYEQHF.

Turning to this clonotype: A much larger clone lies a single base off, so this may be a read error. This chain uses TRBV28 with TRBJ2-2, with D possibly TRBD1 on 6 matching bases. CDR1 and CDR2 (germline): MDHEN, SYDVKM. There are 15 residues in the CDR3. The germline V and J ends were trimmed by 5 bases and 6 bases, with 16 bases remaining between them. The CDR3 DNA reads as TGTGCCAGCAGTCTGTTTGTACAGGGCGCCGGGGAGCTGTTTTTT. Translating gives CASSLFVQGAGELFF.

As concerns this clonotype: A read error may produce the germline difference seen at one junction end. The chain combines TRBV10-1 with TRBJ2-1; perhaps D is TRBD1 or TRBD2 (5 bases each). This CDR3 contains 14 residues. Looked up from germline, CDR1 is WNHNN and CDR2 is SYGVQD (reference sequence). The CDR3 nucleotides are TGCCCCGGCGGTCGTGGGGGATCCTACAATGAGCAGCTCTTC. Protein sequence: CPGGRGGSYNEQLF.

The V and J genes are TRBV20-1 and TRBJ2-3; D may be TRBD1 or TRBD2 (5 bases each). The germline CDR1 and CDR2 sequences are DFQATT and SNEGSKA (reference sequence). The CDR3 length is 14 residues. The germline V and J ends were trimmed by 6 bases and 5 bases, with 18 bases remaining between them. CDR3 nucleotides: TGCAGTGCGTCCTCCGGGACCCCGATAGATACGCAGTATTTT. Protein product: CSASSGTPIDTQYF.

This chain links TRBV5-6 with TRBJ2-7, with 8 bases identical to TRBD1. Germline assignment: CDR1 SGHDT and CDR2 YYEEEE. CDR3 size: 16 residues. CDR3 sequence: CTKSSVVRDRTYEQYF. The CDR3 region has the DNA TGTACCAAAAGCTCCGTTGTCCGGGACAGGACCTACGAGCAGTACTTC.

Concerning this clonotype itself: Mismatch with germline at one junction end may stem from a read error. The rearrangement links TRBV6-5 to TRBJ1-2; D remains ambiguous. The V gene's germline CDR1 is MNHEY and CDR2 SVGAGI. This CDR3 has 16 residues. In DNA form, the CDR3 reads TGTGCCAACAGTTACTCTCACAGACCCTCTAACTATGGCTACACCTTC. Translation: CANSYSHRPSNYGYTF.

This clonotype has ten or more counts. The CDR3 nucleotides are TGTGCCAGCAACCCTGGACAGGGAAGCGCAGATACGCAGTATTTT. Amino acids: CASNPGQGSADTQYF. The chain has TRBV6-6 and TRBJ2-3; 8 bases line up with TRBD1. There are 15 residues in the CDR3. Germline CDR1 is MNHNY and CDR2 is SVGAGI (reference sequence). J gave up 4 bases and V 7 bases, and 10 bases lay outside the gene matches.

To note about this clonotype: Just one base apart from a much larger clone, this may be a read error. This chain links TRBV29-1 with TRBJ2-1; D gene unclear. The CDR3 runs to 10 residues. Trimming stripped 7 bases from V and 8 bases from J, with 9 bases between. Looked up from germline, CDR1 is SQVTM and CDR2 is ANQGSEA. The CDR3 bases are TGCAGCGCTGGCGGTTATGAGCAGTTCTTC. This translates into CSAGGYEQFF.

Points on this clonotype: This is likely a read error, given that the CDR3 carries no conserved phenylalanine or tryptophan at its end. This chain joins TRBV20-1 and TRBJ2-7; D is perhaps TRBD1 or TRBD2 (6 bases each). V was trimmed by 3 bases and J by 5 bases, leaving 20 bases between them. The CDR3 contains 15 residues. Looked up from germline, CDR1 is DFQATT and CDR2 is SNEGSKA (reference sequence). Written as DNA, the CDR3 is TGCAGTGCTAGCAGGAGGGACCACAGGGTTCACGAGCAGTACTTG. Its translation: CSASRRDHRVHEQYL.

This clonotype was observed a few times. The junction departs from the called germline gene at one end, perhaps through a read error. The V gene is TRBV5-5, the J gene TRBJ1-1; 12 nucleotides align to TRBD1. CDR3 length: 18 amino acids. In germline, CDR1 is SGHKS, CDR2 YYEKEE (reference sequence). As DNA, the CDR3 is TGTGACAGCAGTTACAAGCGGGGACAGGGGGCGGGTATGACTGAAGCTTTCTTT. Translation: CDSSYKRGQGAGMTEAFF.

This clonotype appeared a single time. Germline is not matched at one junction end, which may reflect a read error. V and J are TRBV5-5 and TRBJ1-1, with D unclear. The CDR3 is made up of 13 amino acids. Germline lookup yields CDR1 SGHKS and CDR2 YYEKEE (reference sequence). For the CDR3, the DNA is TGTACCAGGAGGCTTGAAGCGAACACTGAAGCTTTCTTT. Translated, it gives CTRRLEANTEAFF.

This clonotype was seen repeatedly, ten times or more. The genes are TRBV5-6 and TRBJ2-2; D call uncertain. The CDR3 totals 15 residues. Trimming removed 1 base from V and 2 bases from J, with 9 bases in between. The germline gives CDR1 SGHDT, CDR2 YYEEEE. The CDR3: CASSLFGVNTGELFF. CDR3 sequence (DNA): TGTGCCAGCAGCTTGTTTGGCGTAAACACCGGGGAGCTGTTTTTT.

This rearrangement joins TRBV18 to TRBJ1-6; no clear D. V gave up 2 bases and J gave up 10 bases, with 9 bases separating them. The length of the CDR3 is 13 residues. Germline CDR1 KGHSH, CDR2 LQKENI. Here the CDR3 reads CASSPGNHSPLHF. The CDR3 nucleotides read TGTGCCAGCTCACCAGGGAATCACTCACCCCTCCACTTT.

Of note for this clonotype: A read error may account for a junction end that differs from germline. V gene TRBV28 combines with J gene TRBJ2-7, with 10 bases that match TRBD2. In germline, CDR1 is MDHEN, CDR2 SYDVKM. This CDR3 is built from 15 residues. Here the CDR3 reads CACSLSAGGPGEQYF. The CDR3 bases are TGTGCCTGCAGTCTATCAGCGGGAGGGCCGGGCGAGCAGTACTTC.

This clonotype appeared a single time. One junction end disagrees with the germline gene, perhaps due to a read error. The chain links TRBV12-3 or TRBV12-4 to TRBJ2-5, with D perhaps matching TRBD2 (6 bases). The CDR3 has 16 amino acids. In DNA, the CDR3 is TGTTCCAGTACCCACCTGCGGGGAACAAACCAAGAGACCCAGTACTTC. It specifies CSSTHLRGTNQETQYF.

Notes on this clonotype: A junction end diverges from the germline sequence, so it may reflect a read error. The chain couples TRBV29-1 to TRBJ2-7; perhaps D is TRBD1 or TRBD2 (5 bases each). Per germline, CDR1 SQVTM and CDR2 ANQGSEA. This CDR3 has 14 amino acids. The DNA for the CDR3 is TGCAGCGTTGTTTTAGGGGACGGGGCCTACGAGCACTATTTC. This gives the protein CSVVLGDGAYEHYF.

The genes are TRBV6-2 or TRBV6-3 and TRBJ2-7; 9 positions agree with TRBD1. The CDR3 length is 15 residues. V shed 5 bases, J shed 13 bases, and the junction held 18 bases outside the gene matches. Looked up from germline, CDR1 is MNHEY and CDR2 is SVGEGT. The CDR3 DNA reads TGTGCCAGCAGTACTGAGACAGGGGGATCCTACGAGCTATACTTC. This translates into CASSTETGGSYELYF.